This entry lists 7 T cell receptor beta chains sequenced from one sample in a study of shared clonotypes between healthy human individuals. Clones were sequenced by immunoSEQ multiplex PCR, and TCRdb holds only the in-frame ones, with some missing. The sample contains under 750,000 clones, 55% to 80% of which appear only once. The sequencing input was memory CD4+ T cells sorted from blood. Subset meaning: CD45RA-negative fraction. The receptors shown here come from a woman younger than 45 in good health.

The chain has TRBV4-1 and TRBJ2-1; D unclear. This CDR3 is built from 15 residues. The germline gives CDR1 MGHRA, CDR2 YSYEKL. With 1 base removed from V and 2 bases from J, the gap between germline ends came to 9 bases. The CDR3 sequence is CASSQAARTYNEQFF. CDR3 bases: TGCGCCAGCAGCCAAGCTGCCCGGACCTACAATGAGCAGTTCTTC.

The chain uses TRBV27 and TRBJ2-3, with D unclear. The CDR3 sequence is 13 residues long. Germline CDR1 MNHEY, CDR2 SMNVEV (reference sequence). Trimming removed 6 bases from V and 2 bases from J, with 9 bases in between. CDR3: CASRSTATDTQYF. In nucleotides, the CDR3 is TGTGCCAGCAGATCGACTGCCACAGATACGCAGTATTTT.

The CDR3 here is CASSQVRTHEQFF. CDR3 sequence (DNA): TGCGCCAGCAGCCAAGTACGGACCCATGAGCAGTTCTTC. The V call is TRBV4-1, the J call TRBJ2-1, with unresolved D. V lost 1 base and J 8 bases, leaving 9 bases between the germline ends. CDR3 length: 13 residues. The V gene's germline CDR1 is MGHRA and CDR2 YSYEKL.

This clone has only a few counts. The genes are TRBV18 and TRBJ2-3, with 7 bases matching TRBD2. This CDR3 spans 16 amino acids. CDR1 is KGHSH, CDR2 LQKENI, per germline. V shed 3 bases, J shed 2 bases, and the junction held 8 bases outside the gene matches. CDR3 coding DNA: TGTGCCAGCTCACCCCCGGAGCGGGGTAACACAGATACGCAGTATTTT. This gives the protein CASSPPERGNTDTQYF.

The CDR3 is CASTESGTLHEQYF. The CDR3 DNA reads TGTGCCAGCACCGAAAGCGGGACTCTCCACGAGCAGTACTTC. This chain links TRBV6-6 with TRBJ2-7, with TRBD2 identical over 7 bases. The ends lost 7 bases at V and 5 bases at J; junction bases unmatched: 11. Germline CDR1 and CDR2: MNHNY and SVGAGI (reference sequence). The CDR3 runs to 14 residues.

CDR3 protein: CASSLASTSGPTDTQYF. The DNA of the CDR3 is TGCGCCAGCAGCTTGGCCTCGACTAGCGGGCCCACAGATACGCAGTATTTT. The genes are TRBV5-1 and TRBJ2-3; 10 bases map to TRBD2. The CDR3 has 17 residues. J gave up 2 bases and V 0 bases, and 6 bases lay outside the gene matches. Germline loops: CDR1 SGHRS, CDR2 YFSETQ. Together with reference TRBV5-1 and TRBJ2-3, the CDR3 gives the full variable domain: KAGVTQTPRYLIKTRGQQVTLSCSPISGHRSVSWYQQTPGQGLQFLFEYFSETQRNKGNFPGRFSGRQFSNSRSEMNVSTLELGDSALYLCASSLASTSGPTDTQYFGPGTRLTVL.

This clone has only a few counts. J is TRBJ1-2 and V is TRBV5-4; D possibly corresponds to TRBD1 (6 bases). The CDR3 extends over 13 amino acids. Germline V lookup: CDR1 SGHNT, CDR2 YYREEE (reference sequence). The V end lost 3 bases, the J end lost 6 bases, and 12 bases lay between the germline ends. CDR3 sequence (DNA): TGTGCCAGCAGCTACCCTTCAGGGGATGGCTACACCTTC. The encoded protein is CASSYPSGDGYTF. Based on the CDR3 plus reference TRBV5-4 and TRBJ1-2, the full variable domain is ETGVTQSPTHLIKTRGQQVTLRCSSQSGHNTVSWYQQALGQGPQFIFQYYREEENGRGNFPPRFSGLQFPNYSSELNVNALELDDSALYLCASSYPSGDGYTFGSGTRLTVV.